The clone carrying this T cell receptor beta chain was counted between two and nine times. Its antigen is undetermined. The authors prepared the TCRbeta library with unique molecular identifiers. TCRdb recomputed calls from the PCR reads with MiXCR, one row per CDR3 protein. The sample consists of under 250,000 distinct CDR3 sequences, approximately 7% of them appearing once. This sample was taken from a study of T-cell reconstitution after alpha-beta-depleted transplantation in children. The V gene lost 7 bases and the J gene lost 3 bases, with 22 bases spanning the gap. The CDR3 covers 16 residues. CDR1 MDHEN and CDR2 SYDVKM come from the germline V gene. Findings and limits, study-wide: Several hundred rapidly expanded clones from non-depleted graft cells reportedly supplied alpha-beta T cells about two months post-transplant. The study traced high day-60 TCRbeta diversity in some patients to surviving recipient T cells and thymic progenitors. T-cell numbers and diversity one year post-transplant derived largely from freshly generated T cells.

The receptor's source is a boy aged 2 to 9 with acute lymphoblastic leukemia, due to receive a stem cell transplant. The sequencing used PBMCs, collected before TCRalphabeta/CD19-depleted stem cell transplant. The rearrangement uses TRBV28 and TRBJ2-7; D not resolved. The CDR3 sequence: CASNPPTGNSIYEQYF. The CDR3 region has the DNA TGTGCCAGCAATCCACCCACCGGAAATTCCATCTACGAGCAGTACTTC.